This T cell receptor beta chain was sequenced in a study of blood T cell repertoires in COVID-19. For the study at large: From T cells, B-cell-depleted T cells, or PBMCs came the material, which was cDNA or gDNA.

Seattle patients were enrolled while actively infected and followed longitudinally. The CDR3 spans 15 residues. From germline, CDR1 is MDHEN and CDR2 SYDVKM. The ends lost 5 bases at V and 7 bases at J; junction bases unmatched: 9. Original analysis: Reference gene primer amplification gave estimated nucleated cell counts. TCRdb keeps only in-frame clones here, not all; method: immunoSEQ multiplex PCR. V, J and clone size derive from that table, while D and trimming were established from the DNA sequence. The sample holds 56,000 or so clones; about 88% are singletons and the top ten take 43%. The sequenced material came from peripheral blood. The TCR was taken from a woman aged 60-70 years with COVID-19, enrolled during active disease. The chain combines TRBV28 with TRBJ2-1, with 9 bases fitting TRBD1. The CDR3 protein is CASSPQGALNNEQFF. As DNA, the CDR3 is TGTGCCAGCAGTCCACAGGGGGCTTTGAATAATGAGCAGTTCTTC.